The present TCR beta chain was sequenced within a study of blood T cell repertoires in COVID-19. Authors' analysis steps: Cell counts per sample came from amplifying reference gene primers. Generated by immunoSEQ multiplex PCR, the TCRdb table keeps only in-frame clones and is missing some. V, J and clone size reflect that table, while D and trimming were determined from the DNA. The data contain 55,000 to 85,000 clones, around 90% of them singletons. The V end lost 1 base, the J end lost 2 bases, and 11 bases lay between the germline ends. Germline CDR1 is SGHDN and CDR2 is FVKESK. The CDR3 runs 15 residues.

Sequencing was performed on peripheral blood. This TCR was recovered from a human donor in a cohort sampled during active COVID-19. The rearrangement uses TRBV14 and TRBJ2-5; a possible D gene is TRBD1 (5 bases). Here the CDR3 reads CASSQGWGRQETQYF. CDR3 bases: TGTGCCAGCAGCCAAGGGTGGGGCAGACAAGAGACCCAGTACTTC.